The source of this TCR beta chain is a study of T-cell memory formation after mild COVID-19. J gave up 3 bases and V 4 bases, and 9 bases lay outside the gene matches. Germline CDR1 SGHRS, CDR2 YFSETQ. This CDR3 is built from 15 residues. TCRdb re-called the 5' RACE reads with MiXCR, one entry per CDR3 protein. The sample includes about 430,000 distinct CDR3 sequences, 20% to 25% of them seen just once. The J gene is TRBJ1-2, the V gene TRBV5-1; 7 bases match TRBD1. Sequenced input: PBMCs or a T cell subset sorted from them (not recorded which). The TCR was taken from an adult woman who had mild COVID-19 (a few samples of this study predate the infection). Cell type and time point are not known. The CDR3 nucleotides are TGCGCCAGCAGCACCGGGAGGGGGCATCACTATGGCTACACCTTC. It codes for CASSTGRGHHYGYTF.